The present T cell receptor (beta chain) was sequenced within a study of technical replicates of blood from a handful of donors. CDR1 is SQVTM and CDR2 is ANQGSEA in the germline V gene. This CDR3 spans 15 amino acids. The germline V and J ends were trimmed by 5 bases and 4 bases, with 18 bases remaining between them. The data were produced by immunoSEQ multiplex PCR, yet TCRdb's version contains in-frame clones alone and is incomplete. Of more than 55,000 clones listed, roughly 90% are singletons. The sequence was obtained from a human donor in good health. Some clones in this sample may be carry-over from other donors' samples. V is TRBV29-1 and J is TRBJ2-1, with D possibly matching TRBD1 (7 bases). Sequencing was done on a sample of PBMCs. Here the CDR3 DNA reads TGCAGCGTTAGGAGGGGGCTTCCTACGTACAATGAGCAGTTCTTC. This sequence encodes CSVRRGLPTYNEQFF.